This TCR beta chain derives from a study of shared clonotypes between healthy human individuals. Worth noting for this clone: Antigen specificity is unknown.

CDR1 and CDR2 from the germline V gene are SGHTA and FQGTGA. The CDR3 is 14 amino acids. V was clipped by 5 bases and J by 1 base; unmatched bases: 3. Study results and limitations: Relative to clonotypes present in all four donors, those not shared had lower generation probabilities.

Naive CD8 populations comprised CD45RO-negative cells positively selected for CCR7, excluding terminally differentiated effector memory CD45RA+ cells. The repertoire was sequenced with immunoSEQ multiplex PCR; TCRdb's copy has only in-frame clones and lacks some. The profile covers about 820,000 clones, with nearly 95% appearing a single time and 24% taken by the ten largest. V gene TRBV7-3 combines with J gene TRBJ2-7; 9 positions agree with TRBD1. This sequence was found in a man aged 25 to 45 in good health. The sample comprised naive CD8+ T cells sorted from blood. The CDR3 bases are TGTGCCAGCAGCGCCGGGACAGGGTCCTACGAGCAGTACTTC. Encoded protein: CASSAGTGSYEQYF. The whole variable domain, remainder taken from reference TRBV7-3 and TRBJ2-7, is GAGVSQTPSNKVTEKGKYVELRCDPISGHTALYWYRQSLGQGPEFLIYFQGTGAADDSGLPNDRFFAVRPEGSVSTLKIQRTERGDSAVYLCASSAGTGSYEQYFGPGTRLTVT.